This TCR beta chain was recovered during a study of cytomegalovirus exposure and HLA in healthy donors. As regards this clone: What it recognizes is unknown.

The study ran its PCR with 60 Vbeta and 13 Jbeta primers. Repertoires were generated with immunoSEQ multiplex PCR, while TCRdb's copy carries only in-frame clones and drops some. This table has 130,000 or so clones, 60% to 85% appearing once. Findings and limits, study-wide: Only CMV serostatus was available as immune exposure information.

The CDR3 sequence is 15 residues long. CDR1 is MGHRA and CDR2 is YSYEKL in the germline V gene. The V gene end was trimmed by 4 bases and the J gene end by 6 bases; junction bases not matched to a gene: 11. This TCR was recovered from a man aged 35 to 55 in good health and CMV-seronegative. The J gene is TRBJ1-2, the V gene TRBV4-1, with 7 nucleotides matching TRBD1. The sample taken for sequencing was PBMCs. The CDR3 DNA reads TGCGCCAGCAGCCCCCGGGACAGCTTCTCGCATGGCTACACCTTC. This codes for CASSPRDSFSHGYTF.